The 2 T cell receptor beta chains below all came from one sample that was sequenced in a study of blood T cell repertoires in COVID-19. Sequencing was performed with immunoSEQ multiplex PCR; in TCRdb, only in-frame clones are kept and a portion is missing. The sample records about 480,000 clones, roughly 90% being singletons. The sample was PBMCs or T cells enriched from blood (not recorded which). These receptors all stem from a woman between 35 and 50 years old who had recovered from COVID-19.

The rearrangement links TRBV11-2 to TRBJ1-2; TRBD1 agrees at 7 bases. Germline loops: CDR1 SGHAT, CDR2 FQNNGV. This CDR3 has 14 residues. V lost 5 bases to trimming and J lost 4 bases; unmatched junction nucleotides: 7. The CDR3 loop is CASSPRQGPYGYTF. The DNA of the CDR3 is TGTGCCAGCAGCCCGCGACAGGGTCCCTATGGCTACACCTTC.

The V call is TRBV19, the J call TRBJ1-1, with 7 bases lining up with TRBD1. This CDR3 has 15 residues. Germline loops: CDR1 LNHDA, CDR2 SQIVND (reference sequence). J was trimmed by 2 bases and V by 2 bases; bases with no gene match: 5. The CDR3 loop reads CASSIPTGSNTEAFF. CDR3 nucleotides: TGTGCCAGTAGTATACCGACAGGGTCAAACACTGAAGCTTTCTTT. Supplemented by reference TRBV19 and TRBJ1-1, the full variable domain reads DGGITQSPKYLFRKEGQNVTLSCEQNLNHDAMYWYRQDPGQGLRLIYYSQIVNDFQKGDIAEGYSVSREKKESFPLTVTSAQKNPTAFYLCASSIPTGSNTEAFFGQGTRLTVV.